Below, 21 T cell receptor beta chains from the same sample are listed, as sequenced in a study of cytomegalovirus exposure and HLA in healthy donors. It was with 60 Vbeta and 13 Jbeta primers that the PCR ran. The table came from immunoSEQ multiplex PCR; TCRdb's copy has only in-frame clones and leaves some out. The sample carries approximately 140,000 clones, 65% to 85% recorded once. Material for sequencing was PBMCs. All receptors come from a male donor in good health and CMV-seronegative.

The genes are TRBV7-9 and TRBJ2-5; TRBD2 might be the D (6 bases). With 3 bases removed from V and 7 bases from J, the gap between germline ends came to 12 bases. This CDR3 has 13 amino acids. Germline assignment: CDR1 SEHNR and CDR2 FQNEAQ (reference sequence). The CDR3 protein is CASSFSGVVTQYF. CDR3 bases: TGTGCCAGCAGCTTCTCGGGGGTTGTGACCCAGTACTTC.

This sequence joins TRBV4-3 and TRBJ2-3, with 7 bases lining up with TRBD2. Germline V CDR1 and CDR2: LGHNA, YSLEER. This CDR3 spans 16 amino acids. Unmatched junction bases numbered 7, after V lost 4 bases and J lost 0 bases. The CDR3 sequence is CASSPRSGGSTDTQYF. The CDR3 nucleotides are TGCGCCAGCAGCCCCAGGTCCGGGGGGAGCACAGATACGCAGTATTTT.

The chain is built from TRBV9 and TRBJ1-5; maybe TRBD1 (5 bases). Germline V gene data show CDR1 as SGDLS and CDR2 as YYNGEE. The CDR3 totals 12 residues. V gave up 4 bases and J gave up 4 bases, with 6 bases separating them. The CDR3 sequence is CASSKGNQPQHF. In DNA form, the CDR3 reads TGTGCCAGCAGCAAGGGGAATCAGCCCCAGCATTTT.

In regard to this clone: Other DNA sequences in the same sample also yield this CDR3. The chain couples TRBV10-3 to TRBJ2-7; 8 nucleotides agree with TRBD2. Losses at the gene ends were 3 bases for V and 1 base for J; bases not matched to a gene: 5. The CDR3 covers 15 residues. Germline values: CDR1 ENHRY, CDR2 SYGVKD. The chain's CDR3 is CAISDLTSGSYEQYF. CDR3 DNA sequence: TGTGCCATCAGTGATTTAACTAGCGGATCCTACGAGCAGTACTTC.

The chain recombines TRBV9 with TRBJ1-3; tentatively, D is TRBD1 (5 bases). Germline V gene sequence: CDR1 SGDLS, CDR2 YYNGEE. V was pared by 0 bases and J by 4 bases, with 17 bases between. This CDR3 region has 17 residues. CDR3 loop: CASSVAPIGEFGNTIYF. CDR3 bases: TGTGCCAGCAGCGTAGCCCCCATAGGGGAATTCGGAAACACCATATATTTT. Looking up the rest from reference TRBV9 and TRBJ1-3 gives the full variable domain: DSGVTQTPKHLITATGQRVTLRCSPRSGDLSVYWYQQSLDQGLQFLIQYYNGEERAKGNILERFSAQQFPDLHSELNLSSLELGDSALYFCASSVAPIGEFGNTIYFGEGSWLTVV.

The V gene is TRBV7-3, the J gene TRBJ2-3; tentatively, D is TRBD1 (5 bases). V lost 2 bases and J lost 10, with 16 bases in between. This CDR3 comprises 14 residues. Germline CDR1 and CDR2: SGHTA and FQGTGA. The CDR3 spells CASSLSGRGHPQYF. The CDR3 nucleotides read TGTGCCAGCAGCTTATCTGGTCGAGGACATCCGCAGTATTTT.

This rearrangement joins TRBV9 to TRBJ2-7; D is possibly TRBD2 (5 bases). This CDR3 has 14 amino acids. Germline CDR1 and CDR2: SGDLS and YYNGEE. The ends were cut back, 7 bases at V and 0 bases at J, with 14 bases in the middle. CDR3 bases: TGTGCCAGCGGTTTCCCGGGATTCTCCTACGAGCAGTACTTC. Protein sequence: CASGFPGFSYEQYF.

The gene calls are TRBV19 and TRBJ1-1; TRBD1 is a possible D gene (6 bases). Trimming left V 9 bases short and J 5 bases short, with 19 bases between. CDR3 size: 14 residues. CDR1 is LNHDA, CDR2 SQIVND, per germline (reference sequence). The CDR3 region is CASGDTGRGTEAFF. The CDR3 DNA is TGTGCCAGCGGGGACACAGGGAGGGGAACTGAAGCTTTCTTT.

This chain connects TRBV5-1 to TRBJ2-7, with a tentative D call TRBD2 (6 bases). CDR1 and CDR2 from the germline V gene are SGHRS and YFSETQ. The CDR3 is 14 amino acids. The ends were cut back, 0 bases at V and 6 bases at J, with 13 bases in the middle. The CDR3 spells CASSLAYGGPEQYF. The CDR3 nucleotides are TGCGCCAGCAGCTTGGCCTACGGGGGTCCCGAGCAGTACTTC.

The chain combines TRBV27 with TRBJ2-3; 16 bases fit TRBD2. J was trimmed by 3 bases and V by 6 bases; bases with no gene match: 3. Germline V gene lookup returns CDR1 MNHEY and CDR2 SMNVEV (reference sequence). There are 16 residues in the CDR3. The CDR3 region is CASSPGLAGGTDTQYF. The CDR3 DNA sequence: TGTGCCAGCAGCCCGGGACTAGCGGGAGGGACAGATACGCAGTATTTT.

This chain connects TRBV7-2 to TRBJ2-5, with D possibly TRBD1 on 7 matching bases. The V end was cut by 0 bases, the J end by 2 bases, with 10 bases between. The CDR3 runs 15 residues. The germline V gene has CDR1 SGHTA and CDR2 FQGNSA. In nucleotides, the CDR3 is TGTGCCAGCAGCTTAGCGCCAGGGGGGCAAGAGACCCAGTACTTC. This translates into CASSLAPGGQETQYF.

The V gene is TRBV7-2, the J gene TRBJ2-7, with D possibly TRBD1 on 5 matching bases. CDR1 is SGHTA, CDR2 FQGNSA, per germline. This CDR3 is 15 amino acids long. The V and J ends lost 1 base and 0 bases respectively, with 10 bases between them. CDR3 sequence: CASSLVQVSSYEQYF. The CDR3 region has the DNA TGTGCCAGCAGCTTAGTACAGGTCTCCTCCTACGAGCAGTACTTC. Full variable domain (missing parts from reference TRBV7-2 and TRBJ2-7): GAGVSQSPSNKVTEKGKDVELRCDPISGHTALYWYRQSLGQGLEFLIYFQGNSAPDKSGLPSDRFSAERTGGSVSTLTIQRTQQEDSAVYLCASSLVQVSSYEQYFGPGTRLTVT.

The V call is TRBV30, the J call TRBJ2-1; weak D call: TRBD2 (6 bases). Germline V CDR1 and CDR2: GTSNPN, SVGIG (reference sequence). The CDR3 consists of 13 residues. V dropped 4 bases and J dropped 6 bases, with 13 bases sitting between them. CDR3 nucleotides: TGTGCCTGGATACCCCGCGGGACCAATGAGCAGTTCTTC. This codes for CAWIPRGTNEQFF.

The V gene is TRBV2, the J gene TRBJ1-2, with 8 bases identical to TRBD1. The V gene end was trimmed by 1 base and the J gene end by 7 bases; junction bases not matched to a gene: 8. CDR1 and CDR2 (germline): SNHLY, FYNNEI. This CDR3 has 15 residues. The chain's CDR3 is CASSEEGRGHGGYTF. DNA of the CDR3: TGTGCCAGCAGTGAAGAGGGCAGGGGGCATGGTGGCTACACCTTC.

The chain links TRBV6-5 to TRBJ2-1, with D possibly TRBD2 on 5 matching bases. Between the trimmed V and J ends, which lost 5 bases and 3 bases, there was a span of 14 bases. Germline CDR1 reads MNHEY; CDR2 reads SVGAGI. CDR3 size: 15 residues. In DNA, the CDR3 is TGTGCCAGCAGTCCGTGGCTGGGAGACTACAATGAGCAGTTCTTC. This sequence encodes CASSPWLGDYNEQFF.

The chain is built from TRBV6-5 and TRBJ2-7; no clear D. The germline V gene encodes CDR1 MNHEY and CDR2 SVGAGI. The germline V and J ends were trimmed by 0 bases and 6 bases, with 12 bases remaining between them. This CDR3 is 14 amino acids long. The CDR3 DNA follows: TGTGCCAGCAGTTACTCTCTAGGTTTTGGCGAGCAGTACTTC. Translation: CASSYSLGFGEQYF.

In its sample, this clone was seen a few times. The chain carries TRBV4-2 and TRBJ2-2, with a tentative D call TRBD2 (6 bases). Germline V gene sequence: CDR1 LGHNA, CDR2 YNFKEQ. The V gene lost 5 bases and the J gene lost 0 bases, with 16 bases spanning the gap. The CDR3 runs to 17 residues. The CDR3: CASSKGYGGANTGELFF. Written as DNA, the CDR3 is TGTGCCAGCAGCAAGGGGTATGGAGGGGCGAACACCGGGGAGCTGTTTTTT.

The CDR3 reads CASGRQGLNEKLFF. The CDR3, as DNA: TGTGCCAGCGGTCGACAGGGCCTAAATGAAAAACTGTTTTTT. V is TRBV2 and J is TRBJ1-4; 7 positions agree with TRBD1. The CDR3 has 14 residues. V was clipped by 8 bases and J by 5 bases; unmatched bases: 8. The germline V gene encodes CDR1 SNHLY and CDR2 FYNNEI.

CDR3 loop: CAWSAGGLGMETQYF. The CDR3 nucleotides are TGTGCCTGGAGTGCTGGGGGCCTGGGAATGGAGACCCAGTACTTC. The chain joins TRBV30 to TRBJ2-5; TRBD1 is a possible D gene (6 bases). The CDR3 is made up of 15 amino acids. Trimming left V 1 base short and J 5 bases short, with 17 bases between. From germline, CDR1 is GTSNPN and CDR2 SVGIG (reference sequence).

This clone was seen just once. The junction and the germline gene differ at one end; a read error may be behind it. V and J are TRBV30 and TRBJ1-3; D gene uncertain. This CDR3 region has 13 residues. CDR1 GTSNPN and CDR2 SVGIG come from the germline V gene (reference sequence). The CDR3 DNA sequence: TGTGCCTGGACCCTGAGTTCTGAAAACACCATATATTTT. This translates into CAWTLSSENTIYF.

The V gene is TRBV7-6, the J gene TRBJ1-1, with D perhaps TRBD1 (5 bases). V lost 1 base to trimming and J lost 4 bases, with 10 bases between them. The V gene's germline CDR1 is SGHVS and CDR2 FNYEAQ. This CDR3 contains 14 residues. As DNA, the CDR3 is TGTGCCAGCAGCTTAGTTTCCCAGGGCACTGAAGCTTTCTTT. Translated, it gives CASSLVSQGTEAFF.